The next 29 T cell receptor beta chains were all read from a single sample in a study of early T cells in non-severe SARS-CoV-2 infection. TCRdb called the 5' RACE reads again in MiXCR, with one record for every CDR3 protein. This table holds under 60,000 distinct CDR3 sequences, about a tenth found once. The sequencing input was whole blood. The receptors come from an adult who was a healthcare worker with PCR-confirmed SARS-CoV-2 infection or an uninfected control (not recorded which).

The V call is TRBV7-6, the J call TRBJ2-7; D is undetermined. The CDR3 totals 15 residues. V was pared by 1 base and J by 5 bases, with 15 bases between. Germline V gene data show CDR1 as SGHVS and CDR2 as FNYEAQ. CDR3 nucleotides: TGTGCCAGCAGCTTAGAGGTGGCAGGTGGGGACGAGCAGTACTTC. It codes for CASSLEVAGGDEQYF.

This clonotype has just a few counts. The chain is built from TRBV10-2 and TRBJ2-3; D unresolved. Germline CDR1 reads WSHSY; CDR2 reads SAAADI. The CDR3 is made up of 13 amino acids. Trimming pared 2 bases from V and 6 bases from J, leaving 9 bases between. The CDR3, as DNA: TGCGCCAGCAGTGAGATGGGTATGGATACGCAGTATTTT. Amino acids: CASSEMGMDTQYF.

The chain is built from TRBV12-3 or TRBV12-4 and TRBJ2-1; TRBD2 agrees at 14 bases. Losses at the gene ends were 2 bases for V and 2 bases for J; bases not matched to a gene: 5. The CDR3 contains 18 residues. CDR3 in amino acids: CASSLRSTSGGAYNEQFF. The CDR3 coding sequence is TGTGCCAGCAGTTTAAGATCGACTAGCGGGGGGGCCTACAATGAGCAGTTCTTC.

This clonotype was seen only a few times. The chain uses TRBV2 and TRBJ2-3; tentatively, D is TRBD2 (5 bases). The V end was cut by 7 bases, the J end by 3 bases, with 14 bases between. The CDR3 has 14 amino acids. CDR1 and CDR2 (germline): SNHLY, FYNNEI. CDR3 region: CASTGGGWTDTQYF. The DNA for the CDR3 is TGTGCCAGCACCGGAGGAGGATGGACAGATACGCAGTATTTT.

This clonotype came up a few times. The V gene is TRBV7-9, the J gene TRBJ2-7; D could derive from TRBD1 or TRBD2 (5 bases each). CDR3 length: 14 amino acids. Germline assignment: CDR1 SEHNR and CDR2 FQNEAQ (reference sequence). Trimming cost V 5 bases and J 1 base, with 12 bases left between them. CDR3 in DNA: TGTGCCAGCAGCCTGGGACGGTTATCCTACGAGCAGTACTTC. As protein: CASSLGRLSYEQYF.

The chain uses TRBV29-1 and TRBJ1-2, with D possibly matching TRBD1 (5 bases). There are 12 residues in the CDR3. V was trimmed by 7 bases and J by 6 bases, leaving 15 bases between them. Germline CDR1 reads SQVTM; CDR2 reads ANQGSEA. The CDR3 DNA reads as TGCAGCGCTCTGGCGGGGCGGGATGGCTACACCTTC. Its translation is CSALAGRDGYTF.

This clonotype was detected only a few times. The chain uses TRBV30 and TRBJ2-7, with 8 bases fitting TRBD2. Germline CDR1 is GTSNPN and CDR2 is SVGIG (reference sequence). V lost 2 bases to trimming and J lost 9 bases; unmatched junction nucleotides: 6. The CDR3 sequence is 12 residues long. The CDR3 coding sequence is TGTGCCTGGAGTCGGGGGGGCCTCGGGCAGTACTTC. Translation gives CAWSRGGLGQYF.

This chain uses TRBV11-2 with TRBJ1-6, with TRBD1 identical over 7 bases. The germline V gene has CDR1 SGHAT and CDR2 FQNNGV. This CDR3 region has 17 residues. V gave up 3 bases and J gave up 3 bases; unmatched junction bases: 8. The CDR3 DNA is TGTGCCAGCAGCTTTTTAGGGGGCGCAGACTATAATTCACCCCTCCACTTT. Its translation is CASSFLGGADYNSPLHF. The variable domain in full, completed from reference TRBV11-2 and TRBJ1-6, reads EAGVAQSPRYKIIEKRQSVAFWCNPISGHATLYWYQQILGQGPKLLIQFQNNGVVDDSQLPKDRFSAERLKGVDSTLKIQPAKLEDSAVYLCASSFLGGADYNSPLHFGNGTRLTVT.

The V call is TRBV5-6, the J call TRBJ1-1; D not resolved. The CDR3 has 13 residues. CDR1 and CDR2 from the germline V gene are SGHDT and YYEEEE. Trimming removed 0 bases from V and 6 bases from J, with 9 bases in between. CDR3: CASSLGSTPEAFF. The CDR3 DNA is TGTGCCAGCAGCTTGGGGTCCACACCTGAAGCTTTCTTT.

This clonotype was seen more than once but under ten times. The rearrangement joins TRBV12-3 or TRBV12-4 to TRBJ2-7; a weak D match, TRBD2 (6 bases). This CDR3 region has 12 residues. The germline V and J ends were trimmed by 3 bases and 6 bases, with 9 bases remaining between them. The CDR3 bases are TGTGCCAGCAGTTTTCGGGGGTTCGAGCAGTACTTC. It translates to CASSFRGFEQYF.

This clonotype was detected ten times or more. The CDR3 region has the DNA TGTGCCAGCAGTTTCCAGGGGTCTGGCAATCAGCCCCAGCATTTT. It encodes CASSFQGSGNQPQHF. This chain connects TRBV12-3 or TRBV12-4 to TRBJ1-5, with a tentative D call TRBD1 (6 bases). The CDR3 extends over 15 amino acids. Trimming left V 3 bases short and J 2 bases short, with 11 bases between.

A word on this clonotype: Given a much more abundant clone one base away, this may be a read error. V usage is TRBV7-9 and J usage is TRBJ1-2, with D perhaps matching TRBD1 (5 bases). This CDR3 has 13 residues. Germline V CDR1 and CDR2: SEHNR, FQNEAQ (reference sequence). As DNA, the CDR3 is TGTGACAGCAGCCTAGCGGGGGAACATGGCTACACCTTC. This codes for CDSSLAGEHGYTF.

This clonotype was observed many times. The chain employs TRBV12-3 or TRBV12-4 and TRBJ2-7; 11 bases are shared with TRBD2. V lost 6 bases, J lost 2 bases, and 12 bases stayed unmatched. This CDR3 is 17 amino acids long. As DNA, the CDR3 is TGTGCCAGCAGGCAGACTAGCGGGGACTTGGGGGCCTACGAGCAGTACTTC. Its protein product is CASRQTSGDLGAYEQYF.

The chain has TRBV5-5 and TRBJ2-1, with D possibly TRBD2 on 6 matching bases. Germline values: CDR1 SGHKS, CDR2 YYEKEE (reference sequence). The CDR3 runs to 13 residues. V was shortened by 3 bases and J by 9 bases, with 13 bases between the two germline ends. Written as DNA, the CDR3 is TGTGCCAGCAGCTGGGCAGCGGGCGCTGAGCAGTTCTTC. Amino acids: CASSWAAGAEQFF.

The V gene is TRBV15, the J gene TRBJ1-4, with D uncertain. Germline V gene sequence: CDR1 LNHNV, CDR2 YYDKDF (reference sequence). There are 17 residues in the CDR3. The V end was cut by 4 bases, the J end by 0 bases, with 15 bases between. The CDR3 DNA is TGTGCCACCAGCACCTTAAAGGGTTGGGCAACTAATGAAAAACTGTTTTTT. This codes for CATSTLKGWATNEKLFF. The whole variable domain, remainder taken from reference TRBV15 and TRBJ1-4, is DAMVIQNPRYQVTQFGKPVTLSCSQTLNHNVMYWYQQKSSQAPKLLFHYYDKDFNNEADTPDNFQSRRPNTSFCFLDIRSPGLGDTAMYLCATSTLKGWATNEKLFFGSGTQLSVL.

This clonotype was found a few times. V gene TRBV3-1 combines with J gene TRBJ2-7; no firm D call. This CDR3 is 11 amino acids long. Germline V gene lookup returns CDR1 LGHDT and CDR2 YNNKEL (reference sequence). V was cut by 4 bases and J by 7 bases, with 8 bases left in between. The CDR3 loop reads CASSRVGEQYF. CDR3 bases: TGTGCCAGCAGCCGCGTCGGGGAGCAGTACTTC.

V usage is TRBV12-3 or TRBV12-4 and J usage is TRBJ2-7, with D tentatively TRBD2 (6 bases). The ends were cut back, 4 bases at V and 2 bases at J, with 15 bases in the middle. CDR3 length equals 15 residues. CDR3: CASSSGEEGTYEQYF. DNA for the CDR3: TGTGCCAGCAGTTCCGGTGAGGAGGGAACCTACGAGCAGTACTTC.

The rearrangement links TRBV30 to TRBJ2-7, with a weak D call TRBD1 (6 bases). V was trimmed by 2 bases and J by 3 bases, leaving 8 bases between them. The CDR3 covers 12 residues. Per germline, CDR1 GTSNPN and CDR2 SVGIG (reference sequence). The DNA of the CDR3 is TGTGCCTGGAGTTCGACAGGCTACGAGCAGTACTTC. Its translation: CAWSSTGYEQYF.

V and J are TRBV30 and TRBJ2-7; TRBD1 matches at 7 bases. The CDR3 runs to 15 residues. The ends lost 1 base at V and 2 bases at J; junction bases unmatched: 8. Germline assignment: CDR1 GTSNPN and CDR2 SVGIG (reference sequence). The CDR3 spells CAWSEGGARPYEQYF. The CDR3 DNA sequence: TGTGCCTGGAGTGAAGGGGGCGCGAGACCCTACGAGCAGTACTTC.

This rearrangement joins TRBV7-3 to TRBJ2-1, with 12 bases that match TRBD2. Trimming took 5 bases from V and 0 from J; bases not matched to a gene: 8. The CDR3 sequence is 18 residues long. Germline CDR1 is SGHTA and CDR2 is FQGTGA. CDR3: CASSLLAGGPSSYNEQFF. CDR3 DNA sequence: TGTGCCAGCAGCCTACTAGCGGGGGGCCCTAGCTCCTACAATGAGCAGTTCTTC.

The chain recombines TRBV7-9 with TRBJ2-5; 10 nucleotides line up with TRBD2. The CDR3 contains 16 residues. The V segment lost 1 base and the J segment 1 base; nucleotides outside the gene matches: 3. CDR1 and CDR2 from the germline V gene are SEHNR and FQNEAQ (reference sequence). The CDR3 here is CASSLGVAGGQETQYF. The CDR3 DNA reads TGTGCCAGCAGCTTAGGGGTAGCGGGGGGCCAAGAGACCCAGTACTTC.

V is TRBV30 and J is TRBJ2-7, with D perhaps given as TRBD1 or TRBD2 (5 bases each). Germline loops: CDR1 GTSNPN, CDR2 SVGIG (reference sequence). The CDR3 runs to 13 residues. The V end was cut by 3 bases, the J end by 4 bases, with 13 bases between. The CDR3 region has the DNA TGTGCCTGGAGGGGGACGGGGAAGTACGAGCAGTACTTC. It codes for CAWRGTGKYEQYF.

The chain combines TRBV9 with TRBJ1-2; the D is unclear. Looked up from germline, CDR1 is SGDLS and CDR2 is YYNGEE. V shed 7 bases and J shed 0 bases, with 10 bases lying between them. This CDR3 spans 13 amino acids. The CDR3 DNA is TGTGCCAGCGGGGAGAGGGCTAACTATGGCTACACCTTC. Amino acids: CASGERANYGYTF. Full variable domain (rest looked up from reference TRBV9 and TRBJ1-2): DSGVTQTPKHLITATGQRVTLRCSPRSGDLSVYWYQQSLDQGLQFLIQYYNGEERAKGNILERFSAQQFPDLHSELNLSSLELGDSALYFCASGERANYGYTFGSGTRLTVV.

V and J are TRBV12-3 or TRBV12-4 and TRBJ2-7; D is perhaps TRBD1 or TRBD2 (6 bases each). The length of the CDR3 is 15 residues. V gave up 6 bases and J gave up 0 bases, with 15 bases separating them. The CDR3 DNA reads as TGTGCCAGCAGCCGAGGGGGACTCAGCTCCTACGAGCAGTACTTC. Translation: CASSRGGLSSYEQYF.

There are many counts of this clonotype. The J gene is TRBJ1-4, the V gene TRBV20-1, with TRBD1 identical over 11 bases. The germline V gene has CDR1 DFQATT and CDR2 SNEGSKA (reference sequence). V lost 5 bases and J lost 10; bases outside the gene matches: 6. The CDR3 has 13 amino acids. The CDR3 bases are TGCAGTGCTGGACAGGGGGCGAACGGAAAACTGTTTTTT. It is translated as CSAGQGANGKLFF.

With regard to this clonotype: The junction does not match germline at one end; this may be a read error. V usage is TRBV2 and J usage is TRBJ2-1; D gene unclear. The germline V gene encodes CDR1 SNHLY and CDR2 FYNNEI. The CDR3 extends over 13 amino acids. CDR3 in amino acids: CASSEWAGPVQIF. DNA of the CDR3: TGTGCCAGCAGTGAATGGGCAGGCCCGGTGCAGATCTTC. The full variable domain, in which reference TRBV2 and TRBJ2-1 provide the parts outside the CDR3, is EPEVTQTPSHQVTQMGQEVILRCVPISNHLYFYWYRQILGQKVEFLVSFYNNEISEKSEIFDDQFSVERPDGSNFTLKIRSTKLEDSAMYFCASSEWAGPVQIFGPGTRLTVL.

This clonotype was observed a handful of times. V gene TRBV10-3 combines with J gene TRBJ2-7, with D possibly TRBD2 on 6 matching bases. Deletions cut 3 bases from V and 6 bases from J, with 12 bases between. The CDR3 has 13 amino acids. CDR1 and CDR2 from the germline V gene are ENHRY and SYGVKD. CDR3: CAISELPGSEQYF. In nucleotides, the CDR3 is TGTGCCATCAGTGAACTTCCCGGGAGCGAGCAGTACTTC.

V is TRBV20-1 and J is TRBJ2-5; no clear D gene. The CDR3 covers 14 residues. Germline V gene data show CDR1 as DFQATT and CDR2 as SNEGSKA (reference sequence). Trimming took off 0 bases at V and 5 bases at J, with 13 bases between the two ends. CDR3 sequence (DNA): TGCAGTGCTAGAGATCCCCTCCTCCGGGAGACCCAGTACTTC. It translates to CSARDPLLRETQYF.

This clonotype was seen a few times. This chain uses TRBV19 with TRBJ2-3; D perhaps matches TRBD1 (5 bases). Deletions cut 8 bases from V and 6 bases from J, with 15 bases between. This CDR3 is 13 amino acids long. CDR1 and CDR2 (germline): LNHDA, SQIVND (reference sequence). In DNA form, the CDR3 reads TGTGCCAGTGCCTTAGGGGTGGCGGATACGCAGTATTTT. Its translation is CASALGVADTQYF.